This TCR beta chain was sequenced during a study of blood T cell repertoires in COVID-19. V lost 0 bases, J lost 1 base, and 0 bases stayed unmatched. CDR1 and CDR2 (germline): SGHRS, YFSETQ. The CDR3 contains 14 residues. Sequenced by immunoSEQ multiplex PCR; TCRdb stores in-frame clones only, minus some. Here the sample spans over 300,000 clones, 70% to 90% being singletons. Those enrolled, adults aged 18 to 89 years, came from under 25 US areas. Recovered status in Cohort 3 required two negative PCRs, clearance, or symptom resolution. The V gene is TRBV5-1, the J gene TRBJ2-5; 7 nucleotides align to TRBD1. This TCR came from a man in his thirties or forties who had recovered from COVID-19. Material for sequencing was PBMCs or T cells enriched from blood (not recorded which). The CDR3 reads CASSLGTGQETQYF. The CDR3 nucleotides read TGCGCCAGCAGCTTGGGGACAGGCCAAGAGACCCAGTACTTC. The whole variable domain, remainder taken from reference TRBV5-1 and TRBJ2-5, is KAGVTQTPRYLIKTRGQQVTLSCSPISGHRSVSWYQQTPGQGLQFLFEYFSETQRNKGNFPGRFSGRQFSNSRSEMNVSTLELGDSALYLCASSLGTGQETQYFGPGTRLLVL.